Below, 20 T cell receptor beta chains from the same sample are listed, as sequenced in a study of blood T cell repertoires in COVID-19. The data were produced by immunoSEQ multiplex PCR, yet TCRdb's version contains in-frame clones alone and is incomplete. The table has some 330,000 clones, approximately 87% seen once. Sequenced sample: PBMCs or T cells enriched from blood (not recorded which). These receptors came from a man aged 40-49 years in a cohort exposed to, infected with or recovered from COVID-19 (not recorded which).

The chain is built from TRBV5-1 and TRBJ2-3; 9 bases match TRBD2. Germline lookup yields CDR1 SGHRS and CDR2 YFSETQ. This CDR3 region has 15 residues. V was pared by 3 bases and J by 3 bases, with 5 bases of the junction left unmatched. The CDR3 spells CASSSSGEGTDTQYF. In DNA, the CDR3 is TGCGCCAGCAGCTCTAGCGGGGAGGGAACAGATACGCAGTATTTT.

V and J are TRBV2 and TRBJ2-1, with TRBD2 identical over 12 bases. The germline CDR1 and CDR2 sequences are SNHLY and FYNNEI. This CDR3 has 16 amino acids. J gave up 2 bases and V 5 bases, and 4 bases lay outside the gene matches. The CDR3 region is CASSTTSGRTYNEQFF. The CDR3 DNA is TGTGCCAGCAGTACCACTAGCGGGAGGACCTACAATGAGCAGTTCTTC.

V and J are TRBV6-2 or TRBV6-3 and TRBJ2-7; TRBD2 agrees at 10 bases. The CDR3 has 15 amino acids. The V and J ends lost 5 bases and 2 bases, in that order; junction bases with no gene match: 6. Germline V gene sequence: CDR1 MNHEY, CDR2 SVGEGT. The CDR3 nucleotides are TGTGCCAGCAGTAACCAGCGGGAGGGGACCTACGAGCAGTACTTC. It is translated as CASSNQREGTYEQYF.

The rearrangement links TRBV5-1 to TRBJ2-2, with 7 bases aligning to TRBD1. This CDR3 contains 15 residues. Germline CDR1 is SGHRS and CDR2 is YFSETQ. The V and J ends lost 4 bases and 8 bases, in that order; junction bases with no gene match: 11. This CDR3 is CASSPGTARLGELFF. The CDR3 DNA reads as TGCGCCAGCAGCCCCGGGACAGCTAGGTTGGGGGAGCTGTTTTTT.

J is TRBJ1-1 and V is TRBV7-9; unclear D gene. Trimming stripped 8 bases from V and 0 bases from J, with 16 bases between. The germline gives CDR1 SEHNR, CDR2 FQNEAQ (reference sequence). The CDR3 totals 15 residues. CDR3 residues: CASGPGGLMNTEAFF. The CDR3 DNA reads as TGTGCCAGCGGGCCTGGTGGATTGATGAACACTGAAGCTTTCTTT.

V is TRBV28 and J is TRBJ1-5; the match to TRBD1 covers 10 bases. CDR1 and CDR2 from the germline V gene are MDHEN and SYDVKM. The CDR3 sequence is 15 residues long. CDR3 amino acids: CASLWGQGSSQPQHF. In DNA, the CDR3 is TGTGCTTCCCTATGGGGACAGGGGAGTTCTCAGCCCCAGCATTTT.

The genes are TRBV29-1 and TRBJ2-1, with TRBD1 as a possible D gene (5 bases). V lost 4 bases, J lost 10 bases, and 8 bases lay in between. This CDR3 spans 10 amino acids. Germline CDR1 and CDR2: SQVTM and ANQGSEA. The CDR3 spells CSVAREEQFF. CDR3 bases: TGCAGCGTTGCCAGGGAAGAGCAGTTCTTC.

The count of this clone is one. The CDR3 DNA is TGTGCCAGCAGTGAATTGGGGGGGAGCGAGCAGTACTTC. It encodes CASSELGGSEQYF. V gene TRBV6-1 combines with J gene TRBJ2-7; 7 bases agree with TRBD2. J was trimmed by 6 bases and V by 2 bases; bases with no gene match: 4. The germline V gene has CDR1 MNHNS and CDR2 SASEGT. The CDR3 loop spans 13 amino acids.

The CDR3 DNA sequence: TGCAGCGCCGGACTGGGTGAAAAACTGTTTTTT. This codes for CSAGLGEKLFF. The J gene is TRBJ1-4, the V gene TRBV29-1; D remains ambiguous. With 7 bases removed from V and 7 bases from J, the gap between germline ends came to 10 bases. Per the germline V gene, CDR1 is SQVTM and CDR2 is ANQGSEA. The CDR3 extends over 11 amino acids.

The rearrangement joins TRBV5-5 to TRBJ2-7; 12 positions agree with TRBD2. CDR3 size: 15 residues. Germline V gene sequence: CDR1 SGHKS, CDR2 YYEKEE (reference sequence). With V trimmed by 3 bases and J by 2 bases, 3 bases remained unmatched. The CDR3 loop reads CASSWTSGVTYEQYF. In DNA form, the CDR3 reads TGTGCCAGCAGCTGGACTAGCGGGGTAACCTACGAGCAGTACTTC. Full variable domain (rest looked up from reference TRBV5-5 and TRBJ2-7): DAGVTQSPTHLIKTRGQQVTLRCSPISGHKSVSWYQQVLGQGPQFIFQYYEKEERGRGNFPDRFSARQFPNYSSELNVNALLLGDSALYLCASSWTSGVTYEQYFGPGTRLTVT.

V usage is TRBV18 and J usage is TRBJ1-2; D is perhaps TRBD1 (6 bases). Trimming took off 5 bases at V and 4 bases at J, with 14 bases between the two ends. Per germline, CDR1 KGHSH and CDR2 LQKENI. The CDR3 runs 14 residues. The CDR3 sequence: CASSFQDSTYGYTF. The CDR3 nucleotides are TGTGCCAGCTCATTTCAGGACAGTACCTATGGCTACACCTTC.

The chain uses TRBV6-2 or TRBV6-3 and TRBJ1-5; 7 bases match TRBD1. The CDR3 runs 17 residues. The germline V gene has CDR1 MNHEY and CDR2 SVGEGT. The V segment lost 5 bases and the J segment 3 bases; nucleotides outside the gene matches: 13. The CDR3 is CASSTRRQGAINQPQHF. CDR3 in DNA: TGTGCCAGCAGTACTCGGCGACAGGGCGCAATCAATCAGCCCCAGCATTTT.

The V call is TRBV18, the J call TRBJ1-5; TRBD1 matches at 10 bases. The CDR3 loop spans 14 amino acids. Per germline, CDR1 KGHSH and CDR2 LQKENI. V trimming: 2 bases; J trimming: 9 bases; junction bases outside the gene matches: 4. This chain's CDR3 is CASSPGDRGPPQHF. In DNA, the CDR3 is TGTGCCAGCTCACCAGGGGACAGGGGTCCGCCCCAGCATTTT.

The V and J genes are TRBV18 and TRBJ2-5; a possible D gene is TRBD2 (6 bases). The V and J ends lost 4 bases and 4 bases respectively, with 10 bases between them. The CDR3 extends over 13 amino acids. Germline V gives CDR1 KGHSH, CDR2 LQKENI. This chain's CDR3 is CASSRTEGETQYF. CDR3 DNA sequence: TGTGCCAGCTCACGGACGGAGGGAGAGACCCAGTACTTC.

CDR3 nucleotides: TGTGCCAGCAGCTTACTAGTAATCGCCGGGGAGCTGTTTTTT. Protein sequence: CASSLLVIAGELFF. The V call is TRBV7-9, the J call TRBJ2-2; D uncertain. The CDR3 consists of 14 residues. Germline CDR1 and CDR2: SEHNR and FQNEAQ (reference sequence). V was pared by 2 bases and J by 6 bases, with 10 bases between.

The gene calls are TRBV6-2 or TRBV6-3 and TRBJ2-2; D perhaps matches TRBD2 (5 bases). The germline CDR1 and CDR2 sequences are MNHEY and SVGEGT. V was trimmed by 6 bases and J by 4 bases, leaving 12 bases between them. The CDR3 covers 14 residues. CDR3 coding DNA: TGTGCCAGCAGCACAGACTACTCCACCGGGGAGCTGTTTTTT. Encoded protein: CASSTDYSTGELFF.

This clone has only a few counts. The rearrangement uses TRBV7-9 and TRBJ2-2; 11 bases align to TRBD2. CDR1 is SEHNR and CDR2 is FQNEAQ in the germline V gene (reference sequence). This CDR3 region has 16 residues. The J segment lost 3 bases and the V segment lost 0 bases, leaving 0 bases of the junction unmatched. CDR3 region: CASSLAGLADTGELFF. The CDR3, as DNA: TGTGCCAGCAGCTTAGCGGGACTAGCGGACACCGGGGAGCTGTTTTTT.

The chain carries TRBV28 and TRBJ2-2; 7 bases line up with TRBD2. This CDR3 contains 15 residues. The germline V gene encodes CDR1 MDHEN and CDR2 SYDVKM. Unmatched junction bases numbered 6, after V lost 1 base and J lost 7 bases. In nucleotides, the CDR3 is TGTGCCAGCAGTTTATTCGGGGGGAGTGGCGGGGAGCTGTTTTTT. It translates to CASSLFGGSGGELFF.

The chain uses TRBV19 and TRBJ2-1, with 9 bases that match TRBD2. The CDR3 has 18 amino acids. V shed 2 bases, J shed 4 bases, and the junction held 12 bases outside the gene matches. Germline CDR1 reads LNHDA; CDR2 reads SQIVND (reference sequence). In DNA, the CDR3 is TGTGCCAGTAGTATAACCTCGGTAGCGGGAGTAGGTTACAATGAGCAGTTCTTC. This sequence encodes CASSITSVAGVGYNEQFF.

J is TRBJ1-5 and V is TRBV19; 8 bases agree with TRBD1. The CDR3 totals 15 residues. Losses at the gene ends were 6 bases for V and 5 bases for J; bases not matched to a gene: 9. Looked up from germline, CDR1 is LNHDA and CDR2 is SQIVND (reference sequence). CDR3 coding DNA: TGTGCCAGTAGACCTGACAGGGGAGGGGATCAGCCCCAGCATTTT. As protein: CASRPDRGGDQPQHF.